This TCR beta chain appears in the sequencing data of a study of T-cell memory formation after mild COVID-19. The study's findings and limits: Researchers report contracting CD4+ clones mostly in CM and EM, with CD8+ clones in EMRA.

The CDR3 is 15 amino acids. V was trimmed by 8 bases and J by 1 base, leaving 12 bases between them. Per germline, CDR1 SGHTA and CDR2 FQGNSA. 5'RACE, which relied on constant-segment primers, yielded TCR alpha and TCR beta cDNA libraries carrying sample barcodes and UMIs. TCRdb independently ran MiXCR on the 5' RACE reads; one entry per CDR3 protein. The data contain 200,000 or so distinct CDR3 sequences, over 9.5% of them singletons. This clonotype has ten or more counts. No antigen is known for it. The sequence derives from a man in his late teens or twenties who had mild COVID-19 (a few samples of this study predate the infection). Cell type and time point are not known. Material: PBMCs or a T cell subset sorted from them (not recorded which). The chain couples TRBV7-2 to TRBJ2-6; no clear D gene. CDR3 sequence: CASADMGSGANVLTF. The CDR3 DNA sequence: TGTGCCAGCGCCGATATGGGGTCTGGGGCCAACGTCCTGACTTTC.